A single sample is the source of the 6 T cell receptor beta chains below, sequenced in a study of T cell responses to AZD1222 COVID-19 vaccine. The protocol was immunoSEQ multiplex PCR, while the TCRdb copy is restricted to in-frame clones and leaves out a portion. The sample has more than 100,000 clones; approximately 91% are singletons. This specimen was peripheral blood, taken on day 0 of AZD1222 vaccination. The source of these receptors is an adult in good health.

The chain has TRBV5-1 and TRBJ1-6; D ambiguous. The CDR3 consists of 14 residues. V was shortened by 2 bases and J by 7 bases, with 10 bases between the two germline ends. Germline V lookup: CDR1 SGHRS, CDR2 YFSETQ. CDR3 in DNA: TGCGCCAGCAGCTTAGGGTCGGACAATTCACCCCTCCACTTT. Translation gives CASSLGSDNSPLHF.

V usage is TRBV4-3 and J usage is TRBJ1-1; D is unclear. Trimming cost V 0 bases and J 1 base, with 12 bases left between them. The CDR3 spans 16 residues. Germline CDR1 reads LGHNA; CDR2 reads YSLEER. CDR3 amino acids: CASSQDLGPKNTEAFF. The CDR3 coding sequence is TGCGCCAGCAGCCAAGATCTTGGCCCTAAGAACACTGAAGCTTTCTTT.

The rearrangement links TRBV6-5 to TRBJ1-1; no reliable D call. Per the germline V gene, CDR1 is MNHEY and CDR2 is SVGAGI. The CDR3 runs 11 residues. The V end lost 2 bases, the J end lost 6 bases, and 4 bases lay between the germline ends. The CDR3 DNA is TGTGCCAGCAGTTACAGGGCTGAAGCTTTCTTT. Translating it yields CASSYRAEAFF.

The chain carries TRBV7-2 and TRBJ2-7; D tentatively fits TRBD1 or TRBD2 (5 bases each). There are 11 residues in the CDR3. The germline V gene has CDR1 SGHTA and CDR2 FQGNSA. Trimming shortened V by 0 bases and J by 9 bases, and 6 bases separated the two germline ends. CDR3 region: CASSLARGQYF. CDR3 DNA: TGTGCCAGCAGCTTAGCGAGGGGGCAGTACTTC.

The J gene is TRBJ2-7, the V gene TRBV23-1; either TRBD1 or TRBD2 may supply D (5 bases each). TRBV23-1 is known as an ORF, though its function is uncertain. V lost 10 bases, J lost 0 bases, and 13 bases lay in between. This CDR3 spans 13 amino acids. The CDR3 here is CANPRDGSYEQYF. As DNA, the CDR3 is TGCGCCAACCCCCGGGACGGCTCCTACGAGCAGTACTTC.

This chain connects TRBV19 to TRBJ2-5; D is tentatively TRBD1 or TRBD2 (6 bases each). Germline CDR1 and CDR2: LNHDA and SQIVND (reference sequence). The CDR3 runs 16 residues. The ends were cut back, 6 bases at V and 4 bases at J, with 21 bases in the middle. The chain's CDR3 is CASSPRQVVGGETQYF. The CDR3 bases are TGTGCCAGTAGCCCGAGACAGGTCGTGGGAGGAGAGACCCAGTACTTC. Variable domain in full (rest from reference TRBV19 and TRBJ2-5): DGGITQSPKYLFRKEGQNVTLSCEQNLNHDAMYWYRQDPGQGLRLIYYSQIVNDFQKGDIAEGYSVSREKKESFPLTVTSAQKNPTAFYLCASSPRQVVGGETQYFGPGTRLLVL.